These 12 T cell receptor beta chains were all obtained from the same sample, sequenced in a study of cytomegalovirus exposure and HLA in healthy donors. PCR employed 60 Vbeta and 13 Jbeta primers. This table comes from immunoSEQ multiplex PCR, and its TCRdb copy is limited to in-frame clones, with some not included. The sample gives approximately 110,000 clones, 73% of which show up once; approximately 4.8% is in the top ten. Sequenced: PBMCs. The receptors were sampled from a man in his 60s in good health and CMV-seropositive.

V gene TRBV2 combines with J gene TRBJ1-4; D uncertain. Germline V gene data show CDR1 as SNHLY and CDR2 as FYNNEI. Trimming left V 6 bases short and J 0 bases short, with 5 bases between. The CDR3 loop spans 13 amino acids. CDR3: CASSRTTNEKLFF. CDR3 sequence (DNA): TGTGCCAGCAGCAGAACAACTAATGAAAAACTGTTTTTT.

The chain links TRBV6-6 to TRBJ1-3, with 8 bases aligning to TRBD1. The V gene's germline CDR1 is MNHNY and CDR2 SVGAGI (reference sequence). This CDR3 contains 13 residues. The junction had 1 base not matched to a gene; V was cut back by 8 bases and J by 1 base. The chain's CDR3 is CASRTGSGNTIYF. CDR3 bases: TGTGCCAGCCGGACAGGGTCTGGAAACACCATATATTTT.

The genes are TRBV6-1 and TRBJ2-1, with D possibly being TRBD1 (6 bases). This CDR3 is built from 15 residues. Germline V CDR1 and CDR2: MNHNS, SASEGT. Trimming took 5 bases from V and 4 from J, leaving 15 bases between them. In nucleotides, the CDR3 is TGTGCCAGCAGTCCTACCAACGGACAGTACAATGAGCAGTTCTTC. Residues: CASSPTNGQYNEQFF.

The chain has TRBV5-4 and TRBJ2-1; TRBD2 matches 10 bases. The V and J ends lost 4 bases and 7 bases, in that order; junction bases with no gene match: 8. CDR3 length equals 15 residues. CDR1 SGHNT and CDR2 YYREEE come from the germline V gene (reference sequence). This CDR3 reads CASSHGLADQNEQFF. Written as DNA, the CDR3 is TGTGCCAGCAGCCATGGACTAGCGGACCAGAATGAGCAGTTCTTC.

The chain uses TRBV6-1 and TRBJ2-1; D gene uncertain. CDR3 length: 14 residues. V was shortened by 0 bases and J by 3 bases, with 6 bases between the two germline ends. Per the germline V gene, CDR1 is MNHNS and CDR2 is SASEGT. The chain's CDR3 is CASSEARFYNEQFF. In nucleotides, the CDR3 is TGTGCCAGCAGTGAAGCGAGGTTCTACAATGAGCAGTTCTTC.

CDR3 in amino acids: CSVTTGWNEQYF. CDR3 nucleotides: TGCAGCGTTACGACAGGGTGGAACGAGCAGTACTTC. The rearrangement joins TRBV29-1 to TRBJ2-7; 7 bases line up with TRBD1. Unmatched junction bases numbered 6, after V lost 5 bases and J lost 5 bases. CDR1 and CDR2 (germline): SQVTM, ANQGSEA. CDR3 length: 12 residues.

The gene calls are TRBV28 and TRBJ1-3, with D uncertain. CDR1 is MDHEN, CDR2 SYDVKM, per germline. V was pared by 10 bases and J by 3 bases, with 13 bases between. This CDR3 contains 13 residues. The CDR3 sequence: CATGPGYGNTIYF. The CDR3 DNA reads TGTGCCACCGGCCCGGGTTATGGAAACACCATATATTTT.

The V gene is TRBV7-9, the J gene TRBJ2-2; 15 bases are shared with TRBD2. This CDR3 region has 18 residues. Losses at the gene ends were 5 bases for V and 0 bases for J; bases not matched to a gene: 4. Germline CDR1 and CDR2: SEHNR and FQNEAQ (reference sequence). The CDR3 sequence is CASSPGLAGGPNTGELFF. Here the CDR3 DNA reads TGTGCCAGCAGCCCCGGACTAGCGGGGGGGCCGAACACCGGGGAGCTGTTTTTT.

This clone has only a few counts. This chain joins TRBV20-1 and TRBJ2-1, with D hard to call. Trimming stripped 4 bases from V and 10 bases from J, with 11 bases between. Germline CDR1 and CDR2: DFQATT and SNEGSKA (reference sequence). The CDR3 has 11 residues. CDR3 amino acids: CSAIALLEQFF. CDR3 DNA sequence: TGCAGTGCTATAGCCCTACTAGAGCAGTTCTTC.

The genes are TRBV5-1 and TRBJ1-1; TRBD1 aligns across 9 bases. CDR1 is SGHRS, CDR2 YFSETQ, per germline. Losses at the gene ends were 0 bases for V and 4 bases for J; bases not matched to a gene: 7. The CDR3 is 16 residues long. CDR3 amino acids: CASSLGGQGGSTEAFF. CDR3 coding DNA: TGCGCCAGCAGCTTGGGGGGACAGGGAGGGAGCACTGAAGCTTTCTTT. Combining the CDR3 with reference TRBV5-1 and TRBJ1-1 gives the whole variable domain KAGVTQTPRYLIKTRGQQVTLSCSPISGHRSVSWYQQTPGQGLQFLFEYFSETQRNKGNFPGRFSGRQFSNSRSEMNVSTLELGDSALYLCASSLGGQGGSTEAFFGQGTRLTVV.

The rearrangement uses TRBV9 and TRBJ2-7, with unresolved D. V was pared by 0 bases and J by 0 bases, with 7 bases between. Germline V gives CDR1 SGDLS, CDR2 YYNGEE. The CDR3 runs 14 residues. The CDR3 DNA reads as TGTGCCAGCAGCGTAGACATCAACTCCTACGAGCAGTACTTC. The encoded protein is CASSVDINSYEQYF.

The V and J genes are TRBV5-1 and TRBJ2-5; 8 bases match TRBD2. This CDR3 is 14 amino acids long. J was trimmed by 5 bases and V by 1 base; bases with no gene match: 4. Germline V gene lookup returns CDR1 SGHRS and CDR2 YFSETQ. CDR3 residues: CASSLRGGAETQYF. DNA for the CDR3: TGCGCCAGCAGCTTGCGGGGGGGCGCGGAGACCCAGTACTTC. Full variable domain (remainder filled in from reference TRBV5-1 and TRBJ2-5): KAGVTQTPRYLIKTRGQQVTLSCSPISGHRSVSWYQQTPGQGLQFLFEYFSETQRNKGNFPGRFSGRQFSNSRSEMNVSTLELGDSALYLCASSLRGGAETQYFGPGTRLLVL.